The source of this T cell receptor (beta chain) is a study of blood T cell repertoires in COVID-19. How the authors handled the data: Using reference gene primer amplification, nucleated cell counts were estimated. Assay used: immunoSEQ multiplex PCR; TCRdb lists only in-frame clones, some missing. V, J and clone size are those of that table, while D and trimming were read from the DNA. Counted here are more than 300,000 clones, over 85% occurring once; the ten biggest clones make up roughly 10%. This clone was detected only once. The CDR3 is 13 amino acids. The germline gives CDR1 SNHLY, CDR2 FYNNEI. V was clipped by 6 bases and J by 6 bases; unmatched bases: 3.

Sequencing used PBMCs or T cells enriched from blood (not recorded which). This receptor was identified in a woman in her twenties or thirties who had recovered from COVID-19. This sequence joins TRBV2 and TRBJ1-5; 9 positions match TRBD1. Written as DNA, the CDR3 is TGTGCCAGCAGGTCGACAGGGGGTCAGCCCCAGCATTTT. This translates into CASRSTGGQPQHF. Complete variable domain (other parts from reference TRBV2 and TRBJ1-5): EPEVTQTPSHQVTQMGQEVILRCVPISNHLYFYWYRQILGQKVEFLVSFYNNEISEKSEIFDDQFSVERPDGSNFTLKIRSTKLEDSAMYFCASRSTGGQPQHFGDGTRLSIL.